This T cell receptor beta chain was obtained from a study of cytomegalovirus exposure and HLA in healthy donors. On the study more broadly: Early release data held some 80 million unique TCRs from HLA-typed donors. Study results and caveats: Only CMV serostatus was available as immune exposure information.

The V end lost 2 bases, the J end lost 0 bases, and 8 bases lay between the germline ends. Germline V lookup: CDR1 MNHEY, CDR2 SVGAGI. The CDR3 runs to 15 residues. About this clone: The antigen remains unidentified.

60 Vbeta and 13 Jbeta primers were used in PCR. TCRdb's table, derived via immunoSEQ multiplex PCR, lists solely in-frame clones and lacks some. The sample table sets out 35,000 to 50,000 clones. Sequenced: PBMCs. This receptor was identified in a woman in her 30s in good health and CMV-seropositive. The chain uses TRBV6-5 and TRBJ2-1, with D possibly being TRBD2 (5 bases). This CDR3 reads CASSYRGFSYNEQFF. The CDR3, as DNA: TGTGCCAGCAGTTACCGGGGTTTCTCCTACAATGAGCAGTTCTTC.